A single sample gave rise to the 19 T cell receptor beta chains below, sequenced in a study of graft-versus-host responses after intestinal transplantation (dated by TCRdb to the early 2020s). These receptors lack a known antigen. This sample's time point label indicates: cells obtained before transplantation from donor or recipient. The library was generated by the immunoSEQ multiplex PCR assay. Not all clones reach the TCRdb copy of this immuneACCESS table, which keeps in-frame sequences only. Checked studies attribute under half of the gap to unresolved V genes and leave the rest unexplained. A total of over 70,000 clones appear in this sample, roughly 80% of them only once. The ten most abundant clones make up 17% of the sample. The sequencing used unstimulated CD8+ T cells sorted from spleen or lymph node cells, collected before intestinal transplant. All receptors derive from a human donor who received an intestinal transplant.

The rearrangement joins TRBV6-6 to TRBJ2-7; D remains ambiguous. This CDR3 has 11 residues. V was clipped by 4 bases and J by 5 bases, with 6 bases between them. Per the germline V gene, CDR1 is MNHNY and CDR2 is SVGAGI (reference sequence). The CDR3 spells CASSLGDEQYF. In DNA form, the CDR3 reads TGTGCCAGCAGTTTGGGTGACGAGCAGTACTTC.

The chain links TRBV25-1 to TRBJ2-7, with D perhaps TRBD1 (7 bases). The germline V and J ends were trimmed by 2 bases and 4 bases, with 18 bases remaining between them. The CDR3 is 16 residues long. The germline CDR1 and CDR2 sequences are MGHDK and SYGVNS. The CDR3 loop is CASSERGGTETYEQYF. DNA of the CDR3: TGTGCCAGCAGTGAAAGGGGCGGGACAGAGACATACGAGCAGTACTTC.

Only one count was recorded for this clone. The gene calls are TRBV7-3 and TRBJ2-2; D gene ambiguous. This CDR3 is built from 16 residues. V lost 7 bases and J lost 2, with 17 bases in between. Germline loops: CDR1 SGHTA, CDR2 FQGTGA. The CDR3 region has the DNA TGTGCCAGCACCACCCGGGCCCTTATTAACACCGGGGAGCTGTTTTTT. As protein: CASTTRALINTGELFF.

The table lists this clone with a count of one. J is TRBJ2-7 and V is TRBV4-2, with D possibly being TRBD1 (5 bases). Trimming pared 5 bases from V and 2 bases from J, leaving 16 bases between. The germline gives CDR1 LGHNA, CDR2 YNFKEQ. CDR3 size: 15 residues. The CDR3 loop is CASSLPGDSTYEQYF. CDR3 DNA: TGTGCCAGCAGCTTGCCGGGTGACAGCACCTACGAGCAGTACTTC.

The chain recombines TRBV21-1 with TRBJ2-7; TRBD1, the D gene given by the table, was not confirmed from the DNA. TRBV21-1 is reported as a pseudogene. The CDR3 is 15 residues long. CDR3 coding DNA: TGTGCCAGCAGCAACCCTTCAGGGGAGAGGTACGAGCAGTACTTC. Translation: CASSNPSGERYEQYF.

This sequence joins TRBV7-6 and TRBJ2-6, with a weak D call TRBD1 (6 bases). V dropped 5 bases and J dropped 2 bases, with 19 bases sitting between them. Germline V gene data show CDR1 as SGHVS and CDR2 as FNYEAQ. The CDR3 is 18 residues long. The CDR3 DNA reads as TGTGCCAGCAGCGATCGATATAGGGGGACGGCTGGGGCCAACGTCCTGACTTTC. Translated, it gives CASSDRYRGTAGANVLTF.

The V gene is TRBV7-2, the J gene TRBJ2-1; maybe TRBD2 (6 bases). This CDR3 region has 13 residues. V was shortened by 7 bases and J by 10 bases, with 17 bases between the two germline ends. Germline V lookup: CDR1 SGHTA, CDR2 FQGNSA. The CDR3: CASTQLPGVEQFF. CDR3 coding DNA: TGTGCCAGCACCCAACTCCCGGGGGTCGAGCAGTTCTTC.

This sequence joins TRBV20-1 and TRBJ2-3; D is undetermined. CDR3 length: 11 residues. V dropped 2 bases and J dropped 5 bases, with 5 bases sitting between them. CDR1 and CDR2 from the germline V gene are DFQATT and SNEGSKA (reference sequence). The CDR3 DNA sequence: TGCAGTGCTAGAACCCAAGATACGCAGTATTTT. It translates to CSARTQDTQYF.

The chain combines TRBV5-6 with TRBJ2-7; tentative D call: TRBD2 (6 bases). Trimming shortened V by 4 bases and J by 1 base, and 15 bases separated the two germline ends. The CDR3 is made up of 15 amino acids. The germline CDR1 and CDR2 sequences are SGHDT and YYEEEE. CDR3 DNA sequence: TGTGCCAGCAGCCCCGGGACTCACCTTTCCTACGAGCAGTACTTC. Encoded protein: CASSPGTHLSYEQYF.

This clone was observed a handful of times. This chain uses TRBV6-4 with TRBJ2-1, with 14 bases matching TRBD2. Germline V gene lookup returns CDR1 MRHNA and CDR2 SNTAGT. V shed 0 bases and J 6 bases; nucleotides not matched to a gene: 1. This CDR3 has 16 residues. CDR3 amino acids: CASSDSGTSGSNEQFF. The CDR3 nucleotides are TGTGCCAGCAGTGACTCGGGGACTAGCGGGAGCAATGAGCAGTTCTTC.

Here the CDR3 DNA reads TGTGCCAGCACAGACTCTGGGACTAGCGGAAACAATGAGCAGTTCTTC. Translated, it gives CASTDSGTSGNNEQFF. The rearrangement joins TRBV6-6 to TRBJ2-1; 11 positions agree with TRBD2. The germline V gene has CDR1 MNHNY and CDR2 SVGAGI (reference sequence). The J segment lost 5 bases and the V segment lost 7 bases, leaving 10 bases of the junction unmatched. The CDR3 sequence is 16 residues long.

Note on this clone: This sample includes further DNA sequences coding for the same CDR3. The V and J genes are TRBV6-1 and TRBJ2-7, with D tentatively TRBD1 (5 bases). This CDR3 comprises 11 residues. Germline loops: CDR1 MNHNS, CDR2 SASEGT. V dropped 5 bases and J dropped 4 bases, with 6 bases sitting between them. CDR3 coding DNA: TGTGCCAGCAGTTACAGGTACGAGCAGTACTTC. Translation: CASSYRYEQYF.

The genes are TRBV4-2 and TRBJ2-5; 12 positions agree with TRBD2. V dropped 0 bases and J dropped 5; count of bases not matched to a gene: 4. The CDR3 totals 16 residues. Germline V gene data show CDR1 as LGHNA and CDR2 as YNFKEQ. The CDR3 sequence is CASSQDTSGGFETQYF. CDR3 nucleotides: TGTGCCAGCAGCCAAGACACTAGCGGGGGGTTTGAGACCCAGTACTTC.

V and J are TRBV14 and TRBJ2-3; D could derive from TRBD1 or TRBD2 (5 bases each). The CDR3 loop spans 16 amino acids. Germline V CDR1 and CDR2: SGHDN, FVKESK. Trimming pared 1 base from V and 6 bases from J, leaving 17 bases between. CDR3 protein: CASSQVGGAPGDTQYF. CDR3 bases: TGTGCCAGCAGCCAAGTTGGGGGAGCTCCGGGGGATACGCAGTATTTT.

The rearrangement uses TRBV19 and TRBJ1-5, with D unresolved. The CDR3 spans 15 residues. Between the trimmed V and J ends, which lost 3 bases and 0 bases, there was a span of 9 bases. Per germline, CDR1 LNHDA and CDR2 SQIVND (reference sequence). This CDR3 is CASSISEFSNQPQHF. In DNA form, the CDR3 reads TGTGCCAGTAGTATTTCCGAATTTAGCAATCAGCCCCAGCATTTT.

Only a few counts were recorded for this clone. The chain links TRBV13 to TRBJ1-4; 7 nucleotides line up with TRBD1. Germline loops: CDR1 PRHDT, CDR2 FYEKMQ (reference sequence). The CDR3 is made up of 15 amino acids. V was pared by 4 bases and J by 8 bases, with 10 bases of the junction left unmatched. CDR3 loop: CASSSSTGRGEKLFF. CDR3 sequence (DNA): TGTGCCAGCAGCTCCTCGACAGGGCGGGGGGAAAAACTGTTTTTT.

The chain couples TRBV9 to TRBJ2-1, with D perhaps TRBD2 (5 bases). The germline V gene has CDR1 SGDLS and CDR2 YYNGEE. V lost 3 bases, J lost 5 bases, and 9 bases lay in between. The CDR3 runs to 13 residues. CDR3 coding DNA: TGTGCCAGCAGCGGAGGGAGCCACAATGAGCAGTTCTTC. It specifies CASSGGSHNEQFF.

CDR3 loop: CASNRKGAGADTQYF. CDR3 DNA: TGTGCCAGCAATAGGAAGGGGGCCGGTGCAGATACGCAGTATTTT. V is TRBV5-4 and J is TRBJ2-3, with 7 bases that match TRBD1. V lost 6 bases to trimming and J lost 4 bases; unmatched junction nucleotides: 11. Germline V gene lookup returns CDR1 SGHNT and CDR2 YYREEE (reference sequence). CDR3 size: 15 residues. Drawing the rest from reference TRBV5-4 and TRBJ2-3, the complete variable domain is ETGVTQSPTHLIKTRGQQVTLRCSSQSGHNTVSWYQQALGQGPQFIFQYYREEENGRGNFPPRFSGLQFPNYSSELNVNALELDDSALYLCASNRKGAGADTQYFGPGTRLTVL.

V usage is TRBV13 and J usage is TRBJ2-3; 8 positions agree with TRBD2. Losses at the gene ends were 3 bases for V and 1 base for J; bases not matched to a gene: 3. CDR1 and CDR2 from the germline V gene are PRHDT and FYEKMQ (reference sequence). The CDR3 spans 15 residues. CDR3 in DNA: TGTGCCAGCAGCTTGTCGACTAGCGGCACAGATACGCAGTATTTT. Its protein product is CASSLSTSGTDTQYF.